This TCR beta chain was captured in a study of tumour-infiltrating T cells in Burkitt lymphoma. About the study: Productive clonality predicted overall and progression-free survival.

In germline, CDR1 is MNHEY, CDR2 SMNVEV (reference sequence). CDR3 size: 15 residues. Trimming shortened V by 2 bases and J by 1 base, and 9 bases separated the two germline ends. The table came from immunoSEQ multiplex PCR; TCRdb's copy has only in-frame clones and leaves some out. This sample has around 13,000 clones, with less than 90% found just once. The V gene is TRBV27, the J gene TRBJ1-5; D possibly corresponds to TRBD1 (6 bases). The sequence came from a human donor with diffuse large B-cell lymphoma. The source material was tumor tissue. The CDR3 region is CASSLRGKSNQPQHF. For the CDR3, the DNA is TGTGCCAGCAGTTTAAGGGGGAAGAGCAATCAGCCCCAGCATTTT.